The clone carrying this T cell receptor beta chain showed up just once. These data belong to a study of cytomegalovirus exposure and HLA in healthy donors. The study ran its PCR with 60 Vbeta and 13 Jbeta primers. Only in-frame clones appear in the TCRdb table, and some are missing; sequencing was by immunoSEQ multiplex PCR. The sample yields fewer than 200,000 clones, about four fifths seen once. This TCR was recovered from a woman aged 18-29 years in good health and CMV-seronegative. The sequencing input was PBMCs.

CDR3: CSVELPSGPSNEQFF. The DNA of the CDR3 is TGCAGCGTTGAATTGCCTAGCGGGCCGAGCAATGAGCAGTTCTTC. This chain uses TRBV29-1 with TRBJ2-1; 8 nucleotides agree with TRBD2. There are 15 residues in the CDR3. The V segment lost 2 bases and the J segment 6 bases; nucleotides outside the gene matches: 9. Per germline, CDR1 SQVTM and CDR2 ANQGSEA.